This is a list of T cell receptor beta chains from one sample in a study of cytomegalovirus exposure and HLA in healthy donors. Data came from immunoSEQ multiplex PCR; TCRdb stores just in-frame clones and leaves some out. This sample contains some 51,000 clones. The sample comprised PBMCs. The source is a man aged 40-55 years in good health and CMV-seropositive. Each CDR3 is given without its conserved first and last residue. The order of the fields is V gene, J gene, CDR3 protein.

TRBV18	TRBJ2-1	ASSLLAGGRDEQF
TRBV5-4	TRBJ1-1	ASRRSLTEAF
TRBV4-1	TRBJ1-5	ASSQDSAGQPQH
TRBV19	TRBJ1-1	ASSIKDRMAEAF
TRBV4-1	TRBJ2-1	ASSPAFDGSEVEQF
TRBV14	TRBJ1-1	ASSQTRNTEAF
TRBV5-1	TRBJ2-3	ASLYRGEQY
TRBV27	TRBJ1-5	ASRKWGGDQPQH
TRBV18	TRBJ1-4	ASSPGGSEKLF
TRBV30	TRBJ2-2	AWSVGTGVGELF
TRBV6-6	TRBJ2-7	ASSYSFDREDEQY
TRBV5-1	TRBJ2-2	APSFGGLVRAFTGELF
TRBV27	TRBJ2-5	ASSSGQGEETQY
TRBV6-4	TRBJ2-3	ASRAERGGIFADTQY
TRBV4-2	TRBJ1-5	ASSQVAVHNQPQH
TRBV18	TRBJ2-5	ASSPVTGQETQY
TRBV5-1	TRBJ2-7	ASSSQGIYEQY
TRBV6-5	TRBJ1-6	ASSRTENSPLH
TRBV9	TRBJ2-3	ASRLLSGTDTQY
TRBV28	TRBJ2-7	ASSFTLAGLSYEQY
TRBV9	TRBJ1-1	ASSSQGQSEAF
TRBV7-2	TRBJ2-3	ASSSSGTARTDTQY
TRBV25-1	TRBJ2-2	ASSRPGANTGELF
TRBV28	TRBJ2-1	ASSPLKGLAGGRYEQF
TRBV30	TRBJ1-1	AWSVGGNTEAF
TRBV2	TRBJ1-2	AAWTGNYGYT
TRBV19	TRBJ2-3	ASTQVGGTDTQY
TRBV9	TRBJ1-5	ASSGETGINQPQH
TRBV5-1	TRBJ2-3	ASSVGGSGASTDTQY
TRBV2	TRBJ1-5	ASMLRTGGQPQH
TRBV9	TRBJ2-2	ASSPRDSNTGELF
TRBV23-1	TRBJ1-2	ASSQQGADGYT
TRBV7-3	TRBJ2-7	ASSPGQGGEQY
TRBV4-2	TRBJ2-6	ASSQRLPGTGISGANVLT
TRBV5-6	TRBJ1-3	ASSLGQGTGNTIY
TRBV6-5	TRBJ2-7	ASTPLWEGREQY
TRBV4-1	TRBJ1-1	ASSQDYYSEAF
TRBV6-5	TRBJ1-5	ASSYTSGGQQPQH
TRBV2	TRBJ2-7	ASRRARTGALEQY
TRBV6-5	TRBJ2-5	ASSRGAETQY
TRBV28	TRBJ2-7	ASSSGGDRGGEQY
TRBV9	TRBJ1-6	ASSPGQDPNSPLH
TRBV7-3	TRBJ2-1	ASSLRAGSSYNEQF
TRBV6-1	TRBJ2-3	ATDRGDSTDTQY
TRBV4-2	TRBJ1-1	ASSQEHMNTEAF
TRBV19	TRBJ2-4	ASSLKVSVAGGGAKNIQY
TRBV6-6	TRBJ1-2	ASSSGQGYGYT
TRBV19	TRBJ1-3	AASRGNAGNTIY
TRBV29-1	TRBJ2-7	SVGQGSSYEQY
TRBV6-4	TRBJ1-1	ASSVSFQTEAF
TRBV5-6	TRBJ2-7	ASRLTGTAYEQY
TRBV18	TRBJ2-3	ASSPLSGTTDTQY
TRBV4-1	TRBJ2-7	ASSQAHRGTYEQY
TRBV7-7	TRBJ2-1	ASSLGAGVGNEQF
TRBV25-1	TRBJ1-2	ASSQGVKGYT